The present TCR beta chain was sequenced within a study of early T cells in non-severe SARS-CoV-2 infection. In the study overall: Bulk RNA taken from unsorted whole blood was sequenced, leaving chains unpaired.

Study-wide points: Anti-spike CD8 responses were favored in VDJdb matching, and private and CD4 specificities were missed.

The TCR library protocol was used to attach unique molecular identifiers. These identifiers were attached to individual cDNA molecules. TCRdb reanalysed the 5' RACE reads using MiXCR and keeps one entry per CDR3 protein. Of about 64,000 distinct CDR3 sequences in the sample, around an eighth were seen once. Germline loops: CDR1 MNHEY, CDR2 SVGAGI. V lost 5 bases to trimming and J lost 7 bases, with 8 bases between them. The CDR3 has 12 amino acids. As for this clonotype: Its antigen is undetermined.

The material was whole blood, obtained at baseline. This clonotype was obtained from an adult who was a healthcare worker with PCR-confirmed SARS-CoV-2 infection or an uninfected control (not recorded which). The chain joins TRBV6-5 to TRBJ1-4; no clear D gene. CDR3 sequence (DNA): TGTGCCAGCAGTCCCTTTGGTGAAAAACTGTTTTTT. Its protein is CASSPFGEKLFF.